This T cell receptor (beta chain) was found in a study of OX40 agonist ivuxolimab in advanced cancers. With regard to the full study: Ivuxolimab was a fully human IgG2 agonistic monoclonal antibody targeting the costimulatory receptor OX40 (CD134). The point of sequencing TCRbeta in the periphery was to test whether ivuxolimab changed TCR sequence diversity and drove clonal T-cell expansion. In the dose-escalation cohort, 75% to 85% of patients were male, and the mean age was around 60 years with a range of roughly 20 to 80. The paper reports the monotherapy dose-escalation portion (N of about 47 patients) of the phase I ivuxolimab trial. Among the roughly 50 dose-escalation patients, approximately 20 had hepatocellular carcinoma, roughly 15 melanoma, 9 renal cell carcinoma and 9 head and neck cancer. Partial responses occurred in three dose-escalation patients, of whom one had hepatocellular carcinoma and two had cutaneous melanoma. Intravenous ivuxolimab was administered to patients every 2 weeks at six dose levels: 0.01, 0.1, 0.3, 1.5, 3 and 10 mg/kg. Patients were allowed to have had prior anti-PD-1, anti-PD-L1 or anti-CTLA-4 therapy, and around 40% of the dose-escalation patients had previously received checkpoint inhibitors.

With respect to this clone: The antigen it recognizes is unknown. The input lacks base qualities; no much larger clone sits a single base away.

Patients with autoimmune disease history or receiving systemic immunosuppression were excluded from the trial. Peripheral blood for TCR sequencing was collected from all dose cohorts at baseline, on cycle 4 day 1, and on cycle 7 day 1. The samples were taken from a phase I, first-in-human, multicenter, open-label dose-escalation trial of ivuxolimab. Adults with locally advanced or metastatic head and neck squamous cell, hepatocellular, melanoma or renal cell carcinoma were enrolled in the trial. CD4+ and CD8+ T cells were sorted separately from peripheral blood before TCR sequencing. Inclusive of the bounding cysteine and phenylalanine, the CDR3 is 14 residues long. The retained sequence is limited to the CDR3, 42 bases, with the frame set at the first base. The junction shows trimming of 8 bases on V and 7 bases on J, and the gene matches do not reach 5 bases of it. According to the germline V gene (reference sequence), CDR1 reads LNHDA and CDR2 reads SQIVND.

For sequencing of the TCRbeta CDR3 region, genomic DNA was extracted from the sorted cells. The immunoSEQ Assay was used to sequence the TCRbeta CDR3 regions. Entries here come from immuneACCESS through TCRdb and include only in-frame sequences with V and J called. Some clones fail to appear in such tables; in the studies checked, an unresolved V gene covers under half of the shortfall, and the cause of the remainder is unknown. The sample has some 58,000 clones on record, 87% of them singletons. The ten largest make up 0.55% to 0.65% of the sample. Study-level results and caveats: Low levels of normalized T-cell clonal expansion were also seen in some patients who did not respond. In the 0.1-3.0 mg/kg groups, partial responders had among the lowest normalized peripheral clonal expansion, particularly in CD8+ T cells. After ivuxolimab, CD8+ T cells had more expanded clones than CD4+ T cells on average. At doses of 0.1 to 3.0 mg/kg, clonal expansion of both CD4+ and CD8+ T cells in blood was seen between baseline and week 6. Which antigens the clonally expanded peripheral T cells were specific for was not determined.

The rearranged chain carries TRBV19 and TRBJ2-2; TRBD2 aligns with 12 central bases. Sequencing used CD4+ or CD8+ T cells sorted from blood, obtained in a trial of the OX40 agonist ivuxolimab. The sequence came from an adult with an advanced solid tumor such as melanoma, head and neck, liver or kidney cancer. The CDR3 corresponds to CASRTSGIGGELFF. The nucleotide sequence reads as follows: TGTGCCAGTCGGACTAGCGGGATTGGCGGGGAGCTGTTTTTT.